This T cell receptor beta chain was sequenced during a study of blood T cell repertoires in COVID-19. Study-level background: Spain, Italy and the United States supplied samples that represented acute and convalescent COVID-19. T cells, B-cell-depleted T cells, or PBMCs provided the cDNA or gDNA that served as material.

Per the germline V gene, CDR1 is SGDLS and CDR2 is YYNGEE. Trimming at V came to 3 bases and at J to 1 base, leaving 5 bases not matched to a gene. This CDR3 has 15 residues. In the source study's methods: Amplification of reference gene primers was used by the study to estimate nucleated cell counts. Repertoires were generated with immunoSEQ multiplex PCR, while TCRdb's copy carries only in-frame clones and drops some. That table furnishes V, J and clone size, whereas the DNA furnished D and trimming. This sample carries 35,000 to 50,000 clones, around 91% of them seen once, and the ten largest clones take roughly 9.4%.

The TCR comes from a man in his fifties with active COVID-19. This chain joins TRBV9 and TRBJ2-7; 9 nucleotides match TRBD1. The material sequenced was peripheral blood. The CDR3 is CASSEMGQGSYEQYF. In nucleotides, the CDR3 is TGTGCCAGCAGCGAAATGGGACAGGGTTCCTACGAGCAGTACTTC.